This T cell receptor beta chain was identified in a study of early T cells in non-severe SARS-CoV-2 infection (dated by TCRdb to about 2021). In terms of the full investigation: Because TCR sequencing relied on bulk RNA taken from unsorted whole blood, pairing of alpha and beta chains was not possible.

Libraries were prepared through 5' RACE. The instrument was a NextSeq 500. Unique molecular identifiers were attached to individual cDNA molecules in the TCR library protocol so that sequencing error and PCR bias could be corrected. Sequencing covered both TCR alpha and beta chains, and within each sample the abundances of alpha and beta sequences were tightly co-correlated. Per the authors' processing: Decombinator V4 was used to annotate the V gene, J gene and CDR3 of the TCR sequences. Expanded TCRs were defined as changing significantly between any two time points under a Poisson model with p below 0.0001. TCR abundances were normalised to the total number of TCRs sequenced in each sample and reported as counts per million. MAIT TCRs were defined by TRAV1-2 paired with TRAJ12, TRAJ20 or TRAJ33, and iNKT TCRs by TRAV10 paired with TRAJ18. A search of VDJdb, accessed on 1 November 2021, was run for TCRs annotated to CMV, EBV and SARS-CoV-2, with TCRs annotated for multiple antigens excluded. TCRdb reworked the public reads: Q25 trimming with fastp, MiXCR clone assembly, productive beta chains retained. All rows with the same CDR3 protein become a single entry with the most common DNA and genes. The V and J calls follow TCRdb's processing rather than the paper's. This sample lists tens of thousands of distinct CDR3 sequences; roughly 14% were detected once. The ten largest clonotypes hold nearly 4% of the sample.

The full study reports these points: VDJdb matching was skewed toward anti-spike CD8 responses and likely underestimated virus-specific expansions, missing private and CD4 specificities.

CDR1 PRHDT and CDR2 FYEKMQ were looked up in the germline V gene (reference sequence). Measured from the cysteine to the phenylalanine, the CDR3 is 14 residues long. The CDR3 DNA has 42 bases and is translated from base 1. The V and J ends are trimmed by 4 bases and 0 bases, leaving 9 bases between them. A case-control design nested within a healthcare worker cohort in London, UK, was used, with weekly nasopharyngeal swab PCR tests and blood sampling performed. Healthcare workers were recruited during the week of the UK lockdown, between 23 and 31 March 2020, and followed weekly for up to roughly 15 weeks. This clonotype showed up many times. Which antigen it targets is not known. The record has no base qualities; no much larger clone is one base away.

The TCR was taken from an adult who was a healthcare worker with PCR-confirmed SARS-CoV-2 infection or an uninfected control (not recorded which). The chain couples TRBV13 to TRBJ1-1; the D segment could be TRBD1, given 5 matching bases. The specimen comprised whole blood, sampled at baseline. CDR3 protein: CASSSTVMNTEAFF. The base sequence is TGTGCCAGCAGCTCGACAGTTATGAACACTGAAGCTTTCTTT. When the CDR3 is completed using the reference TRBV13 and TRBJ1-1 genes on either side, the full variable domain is AAGVIQSPRHLIKEKRETATLKCYPIPRHDTVYWYQQGPGQDPQFLISFYEKMQSDKGSIPDRFSAQQFSDYHSELNMSSLELGDSALYFCASSSTVMNTEAFFGQGTRLTVV.